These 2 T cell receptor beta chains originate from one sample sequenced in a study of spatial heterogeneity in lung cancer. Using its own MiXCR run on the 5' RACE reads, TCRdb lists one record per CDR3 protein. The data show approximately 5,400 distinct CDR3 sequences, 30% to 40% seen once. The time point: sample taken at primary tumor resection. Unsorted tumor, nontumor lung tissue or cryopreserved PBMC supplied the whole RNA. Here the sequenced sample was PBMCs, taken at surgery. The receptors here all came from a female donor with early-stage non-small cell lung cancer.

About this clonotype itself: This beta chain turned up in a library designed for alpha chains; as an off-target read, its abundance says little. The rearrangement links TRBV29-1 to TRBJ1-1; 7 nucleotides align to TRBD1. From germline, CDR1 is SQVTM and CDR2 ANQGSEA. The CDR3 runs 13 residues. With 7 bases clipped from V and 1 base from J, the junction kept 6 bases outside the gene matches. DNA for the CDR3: TGCAGCGCCGGGACAGCGGGGAACACTGAAGCTTTCTTT. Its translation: CSAGTAGNTEAFF.

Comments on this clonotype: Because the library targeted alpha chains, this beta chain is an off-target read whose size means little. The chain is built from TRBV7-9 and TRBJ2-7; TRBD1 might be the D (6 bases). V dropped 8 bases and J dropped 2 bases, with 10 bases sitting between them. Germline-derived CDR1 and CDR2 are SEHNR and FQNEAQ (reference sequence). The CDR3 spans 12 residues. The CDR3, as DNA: TGTGCCAGCGAGGGGACAACCTACGAGCAGTACTTC. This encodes CASEGTTYEQYF.